This T cell receptor (beta chain) was sequenced in a study of OX40 agonist ivuxolimab in advanced cancers. Some background on the complete study: The costimulatory receptor OX40 (CD134) was targeted by ivuxolimab, a fully human IgG2 agonistic monoclonal antibody. A male proportion of almost 85% and a mean age of about 60 years, ranging from 23 to 79, were recorded for the dose-escalation cohort. Partial responses occurred in three dose-escalation patients: two with cutaneous melanoma and one with hepatocellular carcinoma. Prior anti-PD-1, anti-PD-L1 or anti-CTLA-4 therapy was permitted, and checkpoint inhibitors had been received by approximately 39% of dose-escalation patients. The purpose of peripheral TCRbeta sequencing was to test whether ivuxolimab changed TCR sequence diversity and led to clonal T-cell expansion. The paper describes the monotherapy dose-escalation part (N ≈ 52 patients) of the phase I trial of ivuxolimab. Intravenous ivuxolimab was administered to patients every 2 weeks at six dose levels: 0.01, 0.1, 0.3, 1.5, 3 and 10 mg/kg. Among the roughly 52 dose-escalation patients, around 20 had hepatocellular carcinoma, 15 or so melanoma, 9 renal cell carcinoma and 9 head and neck cancer. Beyond this particular receptor, the publication reports: After ivuxolimab, more expanded clones were found on average in CD8+ T cells than in CD4+ T cells. Antigen specificity was not determined for the clonally expanded peripheral T cells. Low levels of normalized T-cell clonal expansion were also seen in some nonresponding patients. At doses from 0.1 to 3.0 mg/kg, clonal expansion was seen in both CD4+ and CD8+ blood T cells between baseline and week 6. In partial responders in the 0.1-3.0 mg/kg groups, normalized peripheral clonal expansion was found to be among the lowest, especially among CD8+ T cells.

Patients with autoimmune disease history or receiving systemic immunosuppression were excluded from the trial. Peripheral blood for TCR sequencing was collected from all dose cohorts at baseline, on cycle 4 day 1, and on cycle 7 day 1. Samples came from an open-label, multicenter, first-in-human phase I dose-escalation trial of ivuxolimab. Adults with locally advanced or metastatic melanoma, renal cell carcinoma, hepatocellular carcinoma or head and neck squamous cell carcinoma were enrolled in the trial. Before TCR sequencing, CD4+ T cells and CD8+ T cells were sorted from peripheral blood as separate populations. Genomic DNA was isolated from the sorted cells so that the TCRbeta CDR3 region could be sequenced. The immunoSEQ Assay was used to sequence the TCRbeta CDR3 regions. Entries here come from immuneACCESS through TCRdb and include only in-frame sequences with V and J called. Some clones fail to appear in such tables; in the studies checked, an unresolved V gene covers under half of the shortfall, and the cause of the remainder is unknown. The table for this sample lists roughly 67,000 clones; roughly 82% of them were counted only once. The ten largest clonotypes hold 5.5% of the sample.

Notes on this clone: Which antigen it targets is not known. No base quality values were provided; no much bigger clone lies one nucleotide off.

Its CDR3 holds 15 amino acids, cysteine through phenylalanine. The CDR3 DNA has 45 bases and is translated from base 1. V is pruned by 4 bases and J by 4 bases, leaving 9 bases of the junction without a gene match. Reading the germline V gene (reference sequence) gives CDR1 SGHKS and CDR2 YYEKEE. In this chain, TRBV5-5 is recombined with TRBJ1-2, with 8 bases aligning to TRBD1. The material sequenced was CD4+ or CD8+ T cells sorted from blood, taken in a trial of the OX40 agonist ivuxolimab. This receptor was taken from an adult with an advanced solid tumor such as melanoma, head and neck, liver or kidney cancer. The DNA is as follows: TGTGCCAGCAGCCCAGACAGGGGACTTGGCTATGGCTACACCTTC. Translated, this gives CASSPDRGLGYGYTF. Reference TRBV5-5 and TRBJ1-2 genes cover what lies past the CDR3, so the full variable domain is DAGVTQSPTHLIKTRGQQVTLRCSPISGHKSVSWYQQVLGQGPQFIFQYYEKEERGRGNFPDRFSARQFPNYSSELNVNALLLGDSALYLCASSPDRGLGYGYTFGSGTRLTVV.